Sequencing of this TCR beta chain was carried out in a study of blood T cell repertoires in COVID-19. Study background: Specimens from acute and convalescent COVID-19 originated in the United States, Italy and Spain. Sources were T cells, B-cell-depleted T cells, or PBMCs; the material itself was cDNA or gDNA.

Measured with immunoSEQ multiplex PCR; TCRdb has only the in-frame clones, and not every one. The table records approximately 300,000 clones, just under 85% of them present only once. CDR1 is SNHLY and CDR2 is FYNNEI in the germline V gene. Trimming pared 4 bases from V and 3 bases from J, leaving 7 bases between. This CDR3 region has 13 residues. Sequenced material: peripheral blood. The receptor comes from a woman aged 50 to 60 with active or convalescent COVID-19. The J gene is TRBJ1-5, the V gene TRBV2; D is undetermined. This CDR3 is CASSGGTNQPQHF. The CDR3 region has the DNA TGTGCCAGCAGTGGAGGAACCAATCAGCCCCAGCATTTT.